This T cell receptor (beta chain) is from a study of T cell responses to AZD1222 COVID-19 vaccine. Assay used: immunoSEQ multiplex PCR; TCRdb lists only in-frame clones, some missing. This table has 160,000 or so clones, 94% appearing once. Germline lookup yields CDR1 SGHVS and CDR2 FQNEAQ. The CDR3 has 18 residues. J lost 0 bases, V lost 7 bases, and 11 bases had no gene match. The chain is built from TRBV7-8 and TRBJ2-1, with 11 positions matching TRBD2. Sequencing was performed on peripheral blood, taken 28 days after the second AZD1222 dose. The TCR comes from an adult who received the AZD1222 COVID-19 vaccine. CDR3 coding DNA: TGTGCCAGCACCCATGGGACTAGCGGATTCAGCTCCTACAATGAGCAGTTCTTC. Translated: CASTHGTSGFSSYNEQFF.